A selection of T cell receptor beta chains follows, all from one sample in a study of OX40 agonist ivuxolimab in advanced cancers. TCRdb's copy holds only in-frame clones and misses some; the assay was immunoSEQ multiplex PCR. This sample carries about 78,000 clones, under 85% of them seen once, and the ten largest clones take roughly 0.41%. This sample comprised CD4+ or CD8+ T cells sorted from blood, obtained in a trial of the OX40 agonist ivuxolimab. The receptors stem from an adult with an advanced solid tumor such as melanoma, head and neck, liver or kidney cancer. The CDR3 runs from the conserved cysteine through the conserved F or W. The D gene is left open where the match is weak. Expanded clones are given a class, and other clones once, few, many or no size at all.

V gene: TRBV27
J gene: TRBJ2-2
clone size: .
D gene: .
CDR3 protein: CASSLLRNTGELFF
CDR3 DNA: TGTGCCAGCAGTTTACTCCGGAACACCGGGGAGCTGTTTTTT

V gene: TRBV5-1
J gene: TRBJ1-2
clone size: .
D gene: .
CDR3 protein: CASSPDSGYGYTF
CDR3 DNA: TGCGCCAGCAGCCCAGACTCCGGCTATGGCTACACCTTC

V gene: TRBV7-9
J gene: TRBJ2-1
clone size: .
D gene: TRBD1
CDR3 protein: CASSRRTGGLNEQFF
CDR3 DNA: TGTGCCAGCAGCCGACGGACAGGGGGCCTAAATGAGCAGTTCTTC

V gene: TRBV4-1
J gene: TRBJ2-5
clone size: once
D gene: .
CDR3 protein: CASSQEGWGLETQYF
CDR3 DNA: TGCGCCAGCAGCCAAGAAGGGTGGGGGCTCGAGACCCAGTACTTC

V gene: TRBV19
J gene: TRBJ2-2
clone size: .
D gene: .
CDR3 protein: CASRRQSWNTGELFF
CDR3 DNA: TGTGCCAGTAGAAGACAGAGCTGGAACACCGGGGAGCTGTTTTTT

V gene: TRBV19
J gene: TRBJ1-6
clone size: .
D gene: TRBD1
CDR3 protein: CASTVGQGALNSPLHF
CDR3 DNA: TGTGCCAGTACCGTGGGACAGGGGGCGCTTAATTCACCCCTCCACTTT

V gene: TRBV5-5
J gene: TRBJ1-1
clone size: .
D gene: .
CDR3 protein: CASSLDWSLETEAFF
CDR3 DNA: TGTGCCAGCAGCTTGGATTGGTCTCTGGAGACTGAAGCTTTCTTT

V gene: TRBV28
J gene: TRBJ1-2
clone size: .
D gene: TRBD1
CDR3 protein: CASSSPTGVWYGYTF
CDR3 DNA: TGTGCCAGCAGTTCTCCGACAGGGGTCTGGTATGGCTACACCTTC

V gene: TRBV7-6
J gene: TRBJ1-1
clone size: .
D gene: TRBD1
CDR3 protein: CASSIMTGEAFF
CDR3 DNA: TGTGCCAGCAGCATTATGACAGGGGAGGCTTTCTTT

V gene: TRBV19
J gene: TRBJ1-6
clone size: .
D gene: .
CDR3 protein: CATSMRGRNSPLHF
CDR3 DNA: TGTGCCACTTCAATGCGGGGGCGGAATTCACCCCTCCACTTT

V gene: TRBV6-6
J gene: TRBJ1-2
clone size: .
D gene: .
CDR3 protein: CASSYTSDGGYTF
CDR3 DNA: TGTGCCAGCAGTTACACCTCGGACGGCGGCTACACCTTC

V gene: TRBV23-1
J gene: TRBJ1-3
clone size: .
D gene: .
CDR3 protein: CASSQSKAGNTIYF
CDR3 DNA: TGCGCCAGCAGTCAATCGAAGGCTGGAAACACCATATATTTT

V gene: TRBV4-1
J gene: TRBJ1-2
clone size: .
D gene: TRBD1
CDR3 protein: CASSRITGVSGYTF
CDR3 DNA: TGCGCCAGCAGCCGGATTACAGGGGTCTCTGGCTACACCTTC

V gene: TRBV6-5
J gene: TRBJ2-7
clone size: .
D gene: TRBD1
CDR3 protein: CASSWTGNYEQYF
CDR3 DNA: TGTGCCAGCAGTTGGACAGGGAACTACGAGCAGTACTTC

V gene: TRBV5-1
J gene: TRBJ1-4
clone size: few
D gene: .
CDR3 protein: CASSLAGAGVNEKLFF
CDR3 DNA: TGCGCCAGCAGCTTGGCCGGGGCAGGAGTTAATGAAAAACTGTTTTTT

V gene: TRBV19
J gene: TRBJ1-1
clone size: .
D gene: .
CDR3 protein: CASSIDSRRDTEAFF
CDR3 DNA: TGTGCCAGTAGTATCGACAGCAGAAGGGACACTGAAGCTTTCTTT

V gene: TRBV7-2
J gene: TRBJ2-7
clone size: .
D gene: TRBD2
CDR3 protein: CASSPGTSGRSEQYF
CDR3 DNA: TGTGCCAGCAGCCCGGGGACTAGCGGGAGGTCCGAGCAGTACTTC

V gene: TRBV7-2
J gene: TRBJ1-3
clone size: few
D gene: TRBD1
CDR3 protein: CASSPKTGRDTIYF
CDR3 DNA: TGTGCCAGCAGCCCAAAGACAGGGCGAGACACCATATATTTT

V gene: TRBV15
J gene: TRBJ2-7
clone size: .
D gene: .
CDR3 protein: CATSRDRSYEQYF
CDR3 DNA: TGTGCCACCAGCAGAGATAGGTCCTACGAGCAGTACTTC

V gene: TRBV11-2
J gene: TRBJ2-3
clone size: .
D gene: .
CDR3 protein: CASSLVGSRTRAYTQYF
CDR3 DNA: TGTGCCAGCAGCTTAGTGGGGTCGCGGACACGGGCCTACACGCAGTATTTT

V gene: TRBV6-5
J gene: TRBJ2-1
clone size: .
D gene: TRBD1
CDR3 protein: CASAPDRLYNEQFF
CDR3 DNA: TGTGCCAGTGCTCCGGACAGGTTGTACAATGAGCAGTTCTTC

V gene: TRBV4-1
J gene: TRBJ1-3
clone size: few
D gene: .
CDR3 protein: CASSQLLLAVNTIYF
CDR3 DNA: TGCGCCAGCAGCCAACTGCTCCTCGCGGTAAACACCATATATTTT

V gene: TRBV20-1
J gene: TRBJ2-1
clone size: .
D gene: .
CDR3 protein: CSLAPVDEQFF
CDR3 DNA: TGCAGTCTAGCTCCAGTCGATGAGCAGTTCTTC

V gene: TRBV28
J gene: TRBJ2-2
clone size: few
D gene: TRBD1
CDR3 protein: CASSNPGQGRTGELFF
CDR3 DNA: TGTGCCAGCAGTAACCCCGGACAGGGGAGGACCGGGGAGCTGTTTTTT

V gene: TRBV7-2
J gene: TRBJ1-5
clone size: .
D gene: TRBD1
CDR3 protein: CASSLADREGQPQHF
CDR3 DNA: TGTGCCAGCAGCTTAGCGGACAGGGAGGGGCAGCCCCAGCATTTT

V gene: TRBV7-9
J gene: TRBJ2-2
clone size: .
D gene: TRBD2
CDR3 protein: CASSLGLAYGELFF
CDR3 DNA: TGTGCCAGCAGCCTCGGACTAGCTTACGGGGAGCTGTTTTTT